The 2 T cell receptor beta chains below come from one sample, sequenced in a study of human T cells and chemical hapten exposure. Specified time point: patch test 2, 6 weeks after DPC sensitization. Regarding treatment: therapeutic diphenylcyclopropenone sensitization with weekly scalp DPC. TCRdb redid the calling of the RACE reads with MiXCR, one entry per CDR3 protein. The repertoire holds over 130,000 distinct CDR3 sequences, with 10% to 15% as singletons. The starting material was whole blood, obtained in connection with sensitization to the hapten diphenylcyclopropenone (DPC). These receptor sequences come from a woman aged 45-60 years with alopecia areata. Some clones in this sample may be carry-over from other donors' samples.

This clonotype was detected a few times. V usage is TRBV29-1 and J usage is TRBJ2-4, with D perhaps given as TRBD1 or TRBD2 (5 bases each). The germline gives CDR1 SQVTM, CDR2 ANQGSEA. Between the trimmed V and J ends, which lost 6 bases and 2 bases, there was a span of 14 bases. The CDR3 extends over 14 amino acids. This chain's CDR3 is CSVGAGGTKNIQYF. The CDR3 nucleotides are TGCAGCGTCGGTGCTGGGGGAACCAAAAACATTCAGTACTTC. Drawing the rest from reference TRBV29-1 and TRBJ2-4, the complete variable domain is SAVISQKPSRDICQRGTSLTIQCQVDSQVTMMFWYRQQPGQSLTLIATANQGSEATYESGFVIDKFPISRPNLTFSTLTVSNMSPEDSSIYLCSVGAGGTKNIQYFGAGTRLSVL.

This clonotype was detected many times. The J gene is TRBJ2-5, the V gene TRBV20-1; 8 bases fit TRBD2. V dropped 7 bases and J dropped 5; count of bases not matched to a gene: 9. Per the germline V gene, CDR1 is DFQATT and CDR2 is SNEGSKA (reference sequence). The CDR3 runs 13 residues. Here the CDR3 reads CSVGGRFRETQYF. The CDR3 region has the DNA TGCAGTGTCGGCGGGAGGTTCCGGGAGACCCAGTACTTC.